This TCR beta chain was retrieved from a study of blood T cell repertoires in COVID-19. Looking at the study overall: Italy, Spain and the United States were the sources of the convalescent and acute COVID-19 samples. Sample material is recorded as cDNA or gDNA derived from T cells, B-cell-depleted T cells, or PBMCs.

How the authors handled the data: Reference gene primer amplification yielded estimated nucleated cell counts. Data came from immunoSEQ multiplex PCR; TCRdb stores just in-frame clones and leaves some out. V, J and clone size were drawn from that table, and D and trimming were deduced from the DNA. This table has about 190,000 clones, under 80% appearing once. The trim removed 4 bases at V and 0 bases at J, leaving 6 bases unmatched. The germline V gene has CDR1 SQVTM and CDR2 ANQGSEA. The CDR3 is 16 residues long. Membership in each cohort depended on participant-reported clinical history. V is TRBV29-1 and J is TRBJ2-6; 7 positions agree with TRBD1. The sequenced sample consisted of PBMCs or T cells enriched from blood (not recorded which). The TCR originated in a woman aged 50 to 60 with acute COVID-19. The CDR3 loop reads CSVAGTAYSGANVLTF. The DNA for the CDR3 is TGCAGCGTTGCCGGGACAGCTTACTCTGGGGCCAACGTCCTGACTTTC. Drawing the rest from reference TRBV29-1 and TRBJ2-6, the complete variable domain is SAVISQKPSRDICQRGTSLTIQCQVDSQVTMMFWYRQQPGQSLTLIATANQGSEATYESGFVIDKFPISRPNLTFSTLTVSNMSPEDSSIYLCSVAGTAYSGANVLTFGAGSRLTVL.